The rows below give T cell receptor beta chains drawn from one sample of a study of glioma-infiltrating T cells. Using its own MiXCR run on the multiplex PCR reads, TCRdb lists one record per CDR3 protein. This table holds about 130,000 distinct CDR3 sequences, around 25% found once. Specimen: glioma tissue, nonneoplastic brain tissue, or PBMCs (not recorded which). Receptor source: a human donor with low-grade glioma or glioblastoma, undergoing nonglioma brain surgery, or in good health (not recorded which). CDR3s include the opening cysteine and the closing phenylalanine or tryptophan. D genes are given only for firm matches. The size field is filled for only some rows; it gives once, few, many or a size class.

NA	few	TRBV20-1	TRBJ1-6	CSATRGGAAGWGSPLHF	TGCAGTGCCACCCGGGGGGGGGCGGCCGGCTGGGGTTCACCCCTCCACTTT
NA	NA	TRBV18	TRBJ1-1	CASSTSDVKGTEAFF	TGTGCCAGCTCAACATCGGACGTTAAAGGCACTGAAGCTTTCTTT
NA	NA	TRBV7-9	TRBJ1-1	CASSLSGDAFF	TGTGCCAGCAGCTTATCGGGGGACGCTTTCTTT
NA	NA	TRBV13	TRBJ2-3	CASSLVGSSTDTQYF	TGTGCCAGCAGCTTAGTCGGCAGTAGCACAGATACGCAGTATTTT
TRBD2	NA	TRBV3-1	TRBJ2-3	CASTETSGLAGYTQYF	TGTGCCAGCACCGAAACCTCGGGGCTAGCGGGGTATACGCAGTATTTT
NA	NA	TRBV7-9	TRBJ1-2	CASSLGTAYGYTF	TGTGCCAGCAGCTTAGGGACAGCCTATGGCTACACCTTC
NA	many	TRBV3-1	TRBJ1-5	CASSQVVGGQPQHF	TGTGCCAGCAGCCAAGTGGTAGGCGGTCAGCCCCAGCATTTT
NA	NA	TRBV2	TRBJ2-3	CATKRAGSIDTQYF	TGTGCCACCAAAAGGGCAGGGTCTATAGATACGCAGTATTTT
NA	NA	TRBV28	TRBJ1-2	CASSLSGGYTF	TGTGCCAGCAGTTTAAGTGGGGGCTACACCTTC
NA	NA	TRBV12-3/TRBV12-4	TRBJ1-3	CASSLEQLSGNTIYF	TGTGCCAGCAGTTTAGAACAGCTCTCTGGAAACACCATATATTTT
NA	NA	TRBV20-1	TRBJ1-5	CSARGPAREANQPQHF	TGCAGTGCTAGAGGTCCGGCGCGTGAGGCCAATCAGCCCCAGCATTTT
TRBD1	NA	TRBV6-1	TRBJ2-1	CASRPTGTGSYNEQFF	TGTGCCAGCAGACCCACCGGGACAGGCTCCTACAATGAGCAGTTCTTC
TRBD1	many	TRBV2	TRBJ1-5	CASRGQGNSNQPQHF	TGTGCCAGCAGGGGACAGGGTAATAGCAATCAGCCCCAGCATTTT
TRBD1	NA	TRBV28	TRBJ1-1	CASRTTHQGATEAFF	TGTGCCAGCAGAACGACCCATCAGGGGGCCACTGAAGCTTTCTTT
TRBD2	NA	TRBV5-1	TRBJ2-5	CASSSGTSGGSKETQCF	TGCGCCAGCAGCTCCGGGACTAGCGGGGGTAGTAAAGAGACCCAGTGCTTC
NA	NA	TRBV7-9	TRBJ1-3	CASSPSADSSSGNTIYF	TGTGCCAGCAGCCCGTCGGCCGATTCAAGCTCTGGAAACACCATATATTTT
NA	NA	TRBV18	TRBJ1-2	CASSPGVEGYTF	TGTGCCAGCTCACCCGGGGTGGAAGGCTACACCTTC
TRBD2	NA	TRBV5-1	TRBJ2-1	CASKAGESYNEQFF	TGCGCCAGCAAAGCGGGGGAGTCCTACAATGAGCAGTTCTTC
NA	few	TRBV7-2	TRBJ1-1	CASSLAQAAEAFF	TGTGCCAGCAGCTTAGCGCAGGCGGCCGAAGCTTTCTTT
TRBD1	NA	TRBV3-1	TRBJ2-3	CASSQEQGGSTDTQYF	TGTGCCAGCAGCCAAGAACAGGGGGGAAGCACAGATACGCAGTATTTT
NA	many	TRBV27	TRBJ2-2	CASSPQGAGELFF	TGTGCCAGCAGTCCGCAGGGCGCCGGGGAGCTGTTTTTT
NA	many	TRBV27	TRBJ2-3	CASSSLGRGTDTQYF	TGTGCCAGCAGTTCCCTAGGCAGGGGCACAGATACGCAGTATTTT
NA	many	TRBV28	TRBJ1-5	CASSIITGPTNQPQHF	TGTGCCAGCAGTATCATTACAGGGCCCACTAATCAGCCCCAGCATTTT
NA	few	TRBV10-3	TRBJ2-5	CAITNGVQETQYF	TGTGCCATCACCAACGGGGTCCAAGAGACCCAGTACTTC
NA	NA	TRBV7-2	TRBJ1-1	CASSFVAGNTEAFF	TGTGCCAGCAGCTTTGTAGCTGGCAACACTGAAGCTTTCTTT
NA	many	TRBV12-3/TRBV12-4	TRBJ2-3	CASRDAVSTDTQYF	TGTGCCAGCAGGGACGCGGTTAGCACAGATACGCAGTATTTT
NA	NA	TRBV5-6	TRBJ1-5	CASSLRSYNQPQHF	TGTGCCAGCAGCTTGCGCAGTTACAATCAGCCCCAGCATTTT
NA	few	TRBV7-9	TRBJ1-1	CASSLASGPENTEAFF	TGTGCCAGCAGCTTAGCGTCGGGGCCGGAAAACACTGAAGCTTTCTTT
TRBD2	many	TRBV7-8	TRBJ2-1	CASGRLAGRDEQFF	TGTGCCAGCGGCAGACTAGCGGGAAGGGATGAGCAGTTCTTC
NA	NA	TRBV6-1	TRBJ2-5	CASSVVGSQETQYF	TGTGCCAGCAGCGTAGTGGGGAGCCAAGAGACCCAGTACTTC
TRBD1	few	TRBV28	TRBJ2-3	CASNGQGPYTDTQYF	TGTGCCAGCAACGGACAGGGCCCCTACACAGATACGCAGTATTTT
NA	medium-sized	TRBV27	TRBJ1-1	CASSWIGNTEAFF	TGTGCCAGCAGTTGGATCGGGAACACTGAAGCTTTCTTT
TRBD2	few	TRBV20-1	TRBJ2-1	CSARGTSGVDEQFF	TGCAGTGCTAGAGGGACTAGCGGGGTGGATGAGCAGTTCTTC
NA	NA	TRBV7-9	TRBJ2-5	CASSLREGLETQYF	TGTGCCAGCAGCTTACGTGAAGGGCTGGAGACCCAGTACTTC
TRBD1	many	TRBV20-1	TRBJ1-5	CSASTGDSSQPQHF	TGCAGTGCCAGTACAGGGGATAGTAGTCAGCCCCAGCATTTT
NA	few	TRBV19	TRBJ2-1	CATSWRQSYNEQFF	TGTGCCACTTCATGGCGGCAGTCCTACAATGAGCAGTTCTTC
NA	few	TRBV6-1	TRBJ1-1	CASSSPTEAPTEAFF	TGTGCCAGCAGCTCCCCCACAGAGGCTCCCACTGAAGCTTTCTTT
TRBD1	few	TRBV27	TRBJ2-3	CASSRYPGTGVTDTQYF	TGTGCCAGCAGCCGATACCCCGGGACAGGGGTTACAGATACGCAGTATTTT
NA	many	TRBV7-2	TRBJ2-3	CASSPRGPNTDTQYF	TGTGCCAGCAGCCCCCGGGGACCAAACACAGATACGCAGTATTTT
NA	many	TRBV20-1	TRBJ1-4	CSAPGPTNEKLFF	TGCAGTGCCCCAGGACCAACTAATGAAAAACTGTTTTTT
NA	NA	TRBV6-6	TRBJ2-5	CASSQATRARPQETQYF	TGTGCCAGCAGCCAAGCGACAAGGGCCCGTCCCCAAGAGACCCAGTACTTC
NA	many	TRBV27	TRBJ2-5	CASSLSINLRFQETQYF	TGTGCCAGCAGTTTATCGATTAACCTAAGGTTCCAAGAGACCCAGTACTTC
NA	many	TRBV6-6	TRBJ1-3	CASSYSSEGNTIYF	TGTGCCAGCAGTTACTCATCCGAAGGAAACACCATATATTTT
NA	few	TRBV7-2	TRBJ1-5	CASSPNRRNQPQHF	TGTGCCAGCAGCCCGAACAGGAGGAATCAGCCCCAGCATTTT
NA	NA	TRBV29-1	TRBJ1-1	CSVEASGKANTEAFF	TGCAGCGTTGAAGCGTCCGGGAAAGCGAACACTGAAGCTTTCTTT
TRBD1	many	TRBV6-1	TRBJ1-5	CASTAQGNNQPQHF	TGTGCCAGCACCGCACAGGGGAACAATCAGCCCCAGCATTTT